The rows below give T cell receptor beta chains drawn from one sample of a study of blood T cells in healthy people across ages. TCRdb used MiXCR to reprocess the 5' RACE reads, holding one entry per CDR3 protein. Of hundreds of thousands of distinct CDR3 sequences detected, roughly 60% appear once; the ten largest clones hold 28%. The sequenced material came from blood. The receptor set was obtained from a man between 25 and 39 years old in good health. Each CDR3 is given with its conserved first and last residue. D genes are given only for firm matches. Size is omitted from some rows. Given values are once, few, many or a class for expanded clones.

DNA: TGTGCCAGCAGTTTATTCGGGGGGCACAACACGCAGTATTTT; CDR3: CASSLFGGHNTQYF; size: -; J: TRBJ2-3; V: TRBV28; D: -
DNA: TGCGCCAGCAGCCCGACAGGGCGAGCGAACACCGGGGAGCTGTTTTTT; CDR3: CASSPTGRANTGELFF; size: -; J: TRBJ2-2; V: TRBV5-1; D: TRBD1
DNA: TGTGCCAGCAGCCAAGAAGCAGGGGAGGGTGAGCAGTACTTC; CDR3: CASSQEAGEGEQYF; size: -; J: TRBJ2-7; V: TRBV4-2; D: -
DNA: TGTGCCAGCAGTGAAGGGCTTGGGGTCGGAGCTTTCTTT; CDR3: CASSEGLGVGAFF; size: few; J: TRBJ1-1; V: TRBV2; D: -
DNA: TGTGCCAGCAGTGAATCAACCCACGAGCAGTACTTC; CDR3: CASSESTHEQYF; size: -; J: TRBJ2-7; V: TRBV25-1; D: -
DNA: TGTGCCAGCAGTTTATCAGGAGGGGGCGATGGCTACACCTTC; CDR3: CASSLSGGGDGYTF; size: -; J: TRBJ1-2; V: TRBV28; D: TRBD1
DNA: TGTGCCAGCAGCCGGGAGGGCACAGATACGCAGTATTTT; CDR3: CASSREGTDTQYF; size: -; J: TRBJ2-3; V: TRBV6-4; D: TRBD2
DNA: TGCGCCAGCAGCCAAGATCAGGGGATCTATGGCTACACCTTC; CDR3: CASSQDQGIYGYTF; size: -; J: TRBJ1-2; V: TRBV4-3; D: -
DNA: TGTGCCAGCAGTTTCCGTAGCGGGGGCGAAGAGACCCAGTACTTC; CDR3: CASSFRSGGEETQYF; size: few; J: TRBJ2-5; V: TRBV27; D: TRBD2
DNA: TGTGCCAGCGCATTTGCGGGGGGCGACACAGATACGCAGTATTTT; CDR3: CASAFAGGDTDTQYF; size: -; J: TRBJ2-3; V: TRBV2; D: TRBD2
DNA: TGTGCCAGCAGTTACTCCAGGGGGCTAGCCAAAAACATTCAGTACTTC; CDR3: CASSYSRGLAKNIQYF; size: few; J: TRBJ2-4; V: TRBV6-6; D: TRBD1
DNA: TGTGCCAGCAGTTTAAGGGGAGACGATCAGCCCCAGCATTTT; CDR3: CASSLRGDDQPQHF; size: -; J: TRBJ1-5; V: TRBV12-3/TRBV12-4; D: -
DNA: TGTGCCACCAGTGATGCCGGGACTAGATCGCAAGAGACCCAGTACTTC; CDR3: CATSDAGTRSQETQYF; size: -; J: TRBJ2-5; V: TRBV24-1; D: TRBD2
DNA: TGTGCCAGCAGCGGACAGGGGGCTACGGATACGCAGTATTTT; CDR3: CASSGQGATDTQYF; size: -; J: TRBJ2-3; V: TRBV14; D: TRBD1
DNA: TGTGCCAGCAGGCCAGGGGGCTATGGGGAGACCCAGTACTTC; CDR3: CASRPGGYGETQYF; size: -; J: TRBJ2-5; V: TRBV12-3/TRBV12-4; D: TRBD1